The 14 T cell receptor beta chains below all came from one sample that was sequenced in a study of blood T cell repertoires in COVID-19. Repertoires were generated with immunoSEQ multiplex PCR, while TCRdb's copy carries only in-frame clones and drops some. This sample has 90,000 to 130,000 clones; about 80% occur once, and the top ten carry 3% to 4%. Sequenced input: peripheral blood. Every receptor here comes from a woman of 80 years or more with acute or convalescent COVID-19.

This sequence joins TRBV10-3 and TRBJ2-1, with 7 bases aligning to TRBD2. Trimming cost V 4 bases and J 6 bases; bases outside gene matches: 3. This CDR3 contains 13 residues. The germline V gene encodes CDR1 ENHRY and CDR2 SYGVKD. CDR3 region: CAISGSGANEQFF. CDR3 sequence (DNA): TGTGCCATCAGTGGCAGCGGGGCCAATGAGCAGTTCTTC.

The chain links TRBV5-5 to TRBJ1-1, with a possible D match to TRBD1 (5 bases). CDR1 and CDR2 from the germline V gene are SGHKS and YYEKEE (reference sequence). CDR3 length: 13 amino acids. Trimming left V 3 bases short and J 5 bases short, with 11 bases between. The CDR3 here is CASSSLGGTEAFF. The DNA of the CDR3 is TGTGCCAGCAGCTCCCTGGGGGGGACTGAAGCTTTCTTT.

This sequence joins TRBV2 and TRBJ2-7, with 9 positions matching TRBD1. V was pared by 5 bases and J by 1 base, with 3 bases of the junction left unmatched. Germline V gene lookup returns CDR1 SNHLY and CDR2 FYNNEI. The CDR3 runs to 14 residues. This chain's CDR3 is CASSSGTGSYEQYF. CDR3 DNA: TGTGCCAGCAGTTCCGGGACAGGGTCCTACGAGCAGTACTTC.

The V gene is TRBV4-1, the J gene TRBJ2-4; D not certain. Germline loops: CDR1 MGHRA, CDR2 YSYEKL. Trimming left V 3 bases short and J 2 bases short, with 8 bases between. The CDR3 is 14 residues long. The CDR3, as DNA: TGCGCCAGCAGCCACCCCCAAACCAAAAACATTCAGTACTTC. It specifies CASSHPQTKNIQYF.

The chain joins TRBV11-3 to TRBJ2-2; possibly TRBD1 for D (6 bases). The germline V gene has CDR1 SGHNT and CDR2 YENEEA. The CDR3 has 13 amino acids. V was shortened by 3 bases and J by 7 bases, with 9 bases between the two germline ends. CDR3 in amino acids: CASSLGAGGELFF. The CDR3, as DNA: TGTGCCAGCAGCTTGGGGGCCGGCGGGGAGCTGTTTTTT.

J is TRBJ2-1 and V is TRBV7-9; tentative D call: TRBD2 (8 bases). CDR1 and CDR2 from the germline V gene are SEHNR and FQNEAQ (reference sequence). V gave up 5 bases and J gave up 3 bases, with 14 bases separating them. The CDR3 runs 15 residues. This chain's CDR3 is CASSPGGTVYNEQFF. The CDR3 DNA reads TGTGCCAGCAGCCCGGGGGGGACAGTCTACAATGAGCAGTTCTTC. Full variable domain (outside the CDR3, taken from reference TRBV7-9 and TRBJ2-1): DTGVSQNPRHKITKRGQNVTFRCDPISEHNRLYWYRQTLGQGPEFLTYFQNEAQLEKSRLLSDRFSAERPKGSFSTLEIQRTEQGDSAMYLCASSPGGTVYNEQFFGPGTRLTVL.

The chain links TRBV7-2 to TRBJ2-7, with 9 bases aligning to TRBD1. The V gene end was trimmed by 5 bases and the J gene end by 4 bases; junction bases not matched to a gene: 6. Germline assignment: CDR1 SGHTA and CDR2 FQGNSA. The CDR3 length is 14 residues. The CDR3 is CASSPTGGVYEQYF. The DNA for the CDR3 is TGTGCCAGCAGCCCGACAGGGGGGGTATACGAGCAGTACTTC.

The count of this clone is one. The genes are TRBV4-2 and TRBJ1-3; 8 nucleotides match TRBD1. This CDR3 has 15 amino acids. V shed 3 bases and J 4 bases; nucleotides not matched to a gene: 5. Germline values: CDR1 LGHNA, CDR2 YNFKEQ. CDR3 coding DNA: TGTGCCAGCAGCCACTTACAGGGGGTGGGAAACACCATATATTTT. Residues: CASSHLQGVGNTIYF.

The CDR3 DNA reads as TGTGCTAGTGGCCTGACAGGGGGGAATTCACCCCTCCACTTT. Protein product: CASGLTGGNSPLHF. The chain employs TRBV12-5 and TRBJ1-6; 9 nucleotides match TRBD1. The J segment lost 7 bases and the V segment lost 6 bases, leaving 4 bases of the junction unmatched. Germline-derived CDR1 and CDR2 are LGHNT and FRNRAP. This CDR3 is built from 14 residues.

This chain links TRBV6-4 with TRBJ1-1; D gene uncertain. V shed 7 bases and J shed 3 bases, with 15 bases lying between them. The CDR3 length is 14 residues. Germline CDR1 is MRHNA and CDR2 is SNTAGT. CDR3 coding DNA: TGTGCCAGCACCACCCGGCGGCTGGACACTGAAGCTTTCTTT. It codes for CASTTRRLDTEAFF.

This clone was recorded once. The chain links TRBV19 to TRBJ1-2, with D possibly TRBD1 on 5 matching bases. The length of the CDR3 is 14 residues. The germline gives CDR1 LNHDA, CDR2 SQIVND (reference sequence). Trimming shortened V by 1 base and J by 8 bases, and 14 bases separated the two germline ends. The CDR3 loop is CASSIAAGSHGYTF. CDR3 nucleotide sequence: TGTGCCAGTAGTATAGCCGCAGGGTCTCACGGCTACACCTTC.

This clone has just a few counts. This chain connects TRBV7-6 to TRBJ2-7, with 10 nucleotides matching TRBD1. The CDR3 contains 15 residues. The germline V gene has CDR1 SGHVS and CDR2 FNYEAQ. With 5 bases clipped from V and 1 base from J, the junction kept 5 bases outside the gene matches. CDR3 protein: CASSHMGQGSYEQYF. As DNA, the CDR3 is TGTGCCAGCAGCCATATGGGACAGGGGTCCTACGAGCAGTACTTC.

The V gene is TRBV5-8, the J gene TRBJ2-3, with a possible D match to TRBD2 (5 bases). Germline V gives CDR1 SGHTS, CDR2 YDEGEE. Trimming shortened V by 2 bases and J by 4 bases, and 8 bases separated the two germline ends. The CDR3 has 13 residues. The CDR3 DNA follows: TGTGCCAGCAGCTTTCGGGGAGCAGATACGCAGTATTTT. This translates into CASSFRGADTQYF. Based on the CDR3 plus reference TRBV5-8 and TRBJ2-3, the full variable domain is EAGVTQSPTHLIKTRGQQATLRCSPISGHTSVYWYQQALGLGLQFLLWYDEGEERNRGNFPPRFSGRQFPNYSSELNVNALELEDSALYLCASSFRGADTQYFGPGTRLTVL.

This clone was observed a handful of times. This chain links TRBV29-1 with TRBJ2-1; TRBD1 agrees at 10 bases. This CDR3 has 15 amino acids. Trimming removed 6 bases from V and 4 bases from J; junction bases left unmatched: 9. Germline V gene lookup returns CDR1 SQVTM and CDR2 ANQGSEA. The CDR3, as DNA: TGCAGCGTCGCCGGCCGGGACAGGGGTTACAATGAGCAGTTCTTC. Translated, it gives CSVAGRDRGYNEQFF.